The T cell receptor beta chain under discussion was sequenced for a study of PD-L1 blockade in urothelial cancer. Trimming removed 7 bases at V and 6 bases at J, with 27 bases between. The CDR3 is 17 amino acids. Per the germline V gene, CDR1 is MDHEN and CDR2 is SYDVKM. Clones were read by immunoSEQ multiplex PCR, and TCRdb kept only the in-frame ones, dropping some. The repertoire consists of 35,000 to 40,000 clones, with roughly four fifths occurring once and the leading ten covering approximately 3.4%. The sample was PBMCs, taken around atezolizumab (anti-PD-L1) treatment. The TCR originated in a man between 65 and 85 years old with urothelial cancer. V and J are TRBV28 and TRBJ1-2; maybe TRBD1 (6 bases). The CDR3 here is CASTRGGVFDPTDGYTF. The CDR3 bases are TGTGCCAGCACCCGAGGGGGGGTATTTGACCCGACGGATGGCTACACCTTC.